Sequencing of this T cell receptor (beta chain) was carried out in a study of T cell responses to AZD1222 COVID-19 vaccine. Study-wide results and limits: Along spike, vaccine-associated CD4 TCRs were found throughout, with dominance at 160-218 and 743-854. Baseline testing showed seropositivity in only five or six AZD1222 recipients.

In the case of this clone: Its matching antigen is unknown.

Measured with immunoSEQ multiplex PCR; TCRdb has only the in-frame clones, and not every one. The table lists tens of thousands of clones, approximately 90% of them singletons. The length of the CDR3 is 14 residues. V was pared by 2 bases and J by 1 base, with 9 bases between. Per germline, CDR1 SGHVS and CDR2 FQNEAQ. The source material was peripheral blood, sampled on day 0 of AZD1222 vaccination. The gene calls are TRBV7-8 and TRBJ2-7; D gene uncertain. This receptor was obtained from an adult in good health. CDR3 DNA: TGTGCCAGCAGCTTAAGGGCGCTGTCCTACGAGCAGTACTTC. Residues: CASSLRALSYEQYF.